The entry below gives a single TCR beta chain sequence along with its context. This specimen comes from a study of control samples from healthy donors and cancer patients. Some clones are missing from TCRdb's copy, which holds only in-frame ones; the method was immunoSEQ multiplex PCR. Among 90,000 to 100,000 clones, around three quarters were seen once, and the ten largest hold roughly 10%. The sequence derives from a woman aged 30 to 39 in good health. Sequenced material: blood.

The CDR3 nucleotides are TGTGCCAGCACCCTGAGAAGGGGTACAGATACGCAGTATTTT. The encoded protein is CASTLRRGTDTQYF. The chain combines TRBV6-5 with TRBJ2-3, with D possibly TRBD1 on 5 matching bases. V gave up 7 bases and J gave up 3 bases, with 14 bases separating them. This CDR3 is built from 14 residues. Germline V gene data show CDR1 as MNHEY and CDR2 as SVGAGI.